This TCR beta chain was captured by sequencing in a study of blood T cell repertoires in COVID-19. How the authors handled the data: Reference gene primer amplification yielded estimated nucleated cell counts. The method was immunoSEQ multiplex PCR; TCRdb's version includes in-frame clones alone and lacks a portion of them. Clone size and V and J calls were adopted from that table, with D and trimming inferred from the DNA. In the table there are about 150,000 clones, 70% to 85% of which are singletons. This clone was observed a handful of times. Germline-derived CDR1 and CDR2 are MNHNY and SVGAGI (reference sequence). V was cut by 7 bases and J by 4 bases, with 18 bases left in between. CDR3 length: 15 amino acids.

The TCR was taken from a man aged 55 to 70 who had recovered from COVID-19. The source material was peripheral blood. V gene TRBV6-6 combines with J gene TRBJ2-3, with a weak D call TRBD1 (6 bases). The CDR3 DNA sequence: TGTGCCAGCACCGCGGACAGCTCCCACGCAGATACGCAGTATTTT. Protein product: CASTADSSHADTQYF.